This TCR beta chain was sequenced in a study of regulatory T cells in long-lasting Graves disease. General study findings and limits: Whereas new patients shared 950 to 1,000 public clonotypes, persistent patients shared more, at 2,500 to 3,500.

V shed 2 bases, J shed 5 bases, and the junction held 4 bases outside the gene matches. Germline values: CDR1 MNHEY, CDR2 SVGAGI. The CDR3 totals 14 residues. CDR3 regions were amplified by Arm-PCR using iRepertoire HTBI primers to build TCR beta libraries. TCRdb reprocessed the multiplex PCR reads with MiXCR, giving one entry per CDR3 protein. The table includes approximately 400,000 distinct CDR3 sequences, 15% to 17% detected once. The time point: newly diagnosed GD, antithyroid drugs for less than 3 months. PBMC-extracted RNA yielded the TCR library. At least ten counts were recorded for this clonotype. Its antigen is unknown.

This rearrangement joins TRBV6-5 to TRBJ1-2; 8 nucleotides agree with TRBD1. This clonotype was sampled from a female donor with Graves disease. The specimen comprised peripheral blood mononuclear cells (PBMCs), sampled at new diagnosis, from a patient treated with antithyroid drugs. The chain's CDR3 is CASSYGRGLYGYTF. CDR3 DNA sequence: TGTGCCAGCAGTTACGGCAGGGGGCTTTATGGCTACACCTTC.